This T cell receptor beta chain was identified during a study of shared clonotypes between healthy human individuals. Study details: CD8 memory received one plate per donor, CD8 naive two, CD4 memory three and CD4 naive three.

A remark on this clone: Other DNA sequences in this specimen translate into the identical CDR3.

V was pared by 2 bases and J by 1 base, with 8 bases between. CDR3 length equals 14 residues. Germline V lookup: CDR1 SGHTA, CDR2 FQGNSA. Every subset had its genomic DNA shared out evenly among several immunoSEQ plates. In replicate PCRs of sorted subsets, approximately 190 ng DNA, approximately 28,000 T cell genomes, was used. Profiled with immunoSEQ multiplex PCR; TCRdb holds only in-frame clones, not every one. Of about 1 million clones in the sample, about 76% are singletons; the top ten hold approximately 1.5%. Recent acute infections and vaccinations were absent in the healthy HIV-negative adult donors.

Sequenced: memory CD4+ T cells sorted from blood. Subset meaning: CD45RA-negative fraction. The receptor comes from a man between 18 and 35 years old in good health. The V and J genes are TRBV7-2 and TRBJ1-1; tentative D call: TRBD1 (5 bases). CDR3 in DNA: TGTGCCAGCAGCTTACAGGGTGGGAACACTGAAGCTTTCTTT. This encodes CASSLQGGNTEAFF.